These 14 T cell receptor beta chains were all obtained from the same sample, sequenced in a study of Ad26.COV2.S vaccination and SARS-CoV-2 variants. The treatment: roughly 20 received Ad26.COV2.S at low or high dose, single or two shots; about 5 received placebo; per-sample allocation not given. Samples were taken on day 63 after the first vaccine or placebo injection. Generated by immunoSEQ multiplex PCR, the TCRdb table keeps only in-frame clones and is missing some. The sample carries 250,000 to 300,000 clones, 80% to 90% recorded once. The material was peripheral blood, obtained in a trial of Ad26.COV2.S vaccine versus placebo. Receptors were obtained from a person aged 18-65 years who received the Ad26.COV2.S COVID-19 vaccine or a placebo.

On this clone: This specimen includes other DNA sequences encoding the same CDR3. This chain uses TRBV5-1 with TRBJ1-1; 9 bases are a match to TRBD1. V lost 3 bases, J lost 5 bases, and 5 bases stayed unmatched. Germline V gene sequence: CDR1 SGHRS, CDR2 YFSETQ. The CDR3 is 14 residues long. CDR3: CASSSGTGNTEAFF. The DNA for the CDR3 is TGCGCCAGCAGCTCCGGGACAGGGAATACTGAAGCTTTCTTT.

CDR3 sequence (DNA): TGTGCCAGCATGCAGGGAAGTTCACCCCTCCACTTT. Translated, it gives CASMQGSSPLHF. This chain uses TRBV2 with TRBJ1-6; TRBD1 is a possible D gene (5 bases). The CDR3 has 12 residues. The V end lost 7 bases, the J end lost 9 bases, and 10 bases lay between the germline ends. Per the germline V gene, CDR1 is SNHLY and CDR2 is FYNNEI. The full variable domain, its missing parts supplied by reference TRBV2 and TRBJ1-6, is EPEVTQTPSHQVTQMGQEVILRCVPISNHLYFYWYRQILGQKVEFLVSFYNNEISEKSEIFDDQFSVERPDGSNFTLKIRSTKLEDSAMYFCASMQGSSPLHFGNGTRLTVT.

Here the CDR3 reads CASSSRTGTGTGELFF. For the CDR3, the DNA is TGTGCCAGCAGCTCTAGAACAGGGACGGGCACCGGGGAGCTGTTTTTT. The V call is TRBV5-4, the J call TRBJ2-2; TRBD1 might be the D (6 bases). The length of the CDR3 is 16 residues. With 3 bases removed from V and 4 bases from J, the gap between germline ends came to 16 bases. The germline V gene encodes CDR1 SGHNT and CDR2 YYREEE (reference sequence).

The chain recombines TRBV6-5 with TRBJ1-2; possibly TRBD1 for D (5 bases). V gave up 3 bases and J gave up 6 bases, with 14 bases separating them. Germline CDR1 is MNHEY and CDR2 is SVGAGI. The CDR3 consists of 14 residues. DNA for the CDR3: TGTGCCAGCAGTTATTCCTGGGAGGGGAATGGCTACACCTTC. It encodes CASSYSWEGNGYTF.

The chain is built from TRBV30 and TRBJ2-3, with TRBD1 matching over 8 bases. J lost 3 bases, V lost 0 bases, and 8 bases had no gene match. Germline V gives CDR1 GTSNPN, CDR2 SVGIG (reference sequence). This CDR3 has 16 residues. CDR3 nucleotide sequence: TGTGCCTGGAGTGTACGGGGGACAGGCCGTACAGATACGCAGTATTTT. Amino acids: CAWSVRGTGRTDTQYF.

This chain connects TRBV10-3 to TRBJ2-7, with D possibly matching TRBD1 (5 bases). V lost 4 bases and J lost 3, with 10 bases in between. There are 13 residues in the CDR3. Germline V gene lookup returns CDR1 ENHRY and CDR2 SYGVKD. The CDR3 DNA is TGTGCCATCAGTGGGACATCCAGCTACGAGCAGTACTTC. Translation: CAISGTSSYEQYF.

This rearrangement joins TRBV27 to TRBJ2-3; D is unresolved. V lost 2 bases, J lost 2 bases, and 8 bases lay in between. This CDR3 comprises 14 residues. The germline V gene has CDR1 MNHEY and CDR2 SMNVEV (reference sequence). CDR3 region: CASSLMVSTDTQYF. In DNA, the CDR3 is TGTGCCAGCAGTTTAATGGTCTCCACAGATACGCAGTATTTT.

The rearrangement joins TRBV9 to TRBJ2-1; 9 positions agree with TRBD1. The CDR3 sequence is 15 residues long. The J segment lost 3 bases and the V segment lost 2 bases, leaving 3 bases of the junction unmatched. CDR1 SGDLS and CDR2 YYNGEE come from the germline V gene. In DNA, the CDR3 is TGTGCCAGCAGCGTCGGGACAGGGCACTACAATGAGCAGTTCTTC. Protein sequence: CASSVGTGHYNEQFF.

The chain employs TRBV10-3 and TRBJ1-1, with 8 bases identical to TRBD1. Per the germline V gene, CDR1 is ENHRY and CDR2 is SYGVKD. The junction had 1 base not matched to a gene; V was cut back by 3 bases and J by 1 base. This CDR3 contains 14 residues. The CDR3 sequence is CAISDDRGNTEAFF. The CDR3 DNA follows: TGTGCCATCAGTGACGACAGGGGGAACACTGAAGCTTTCTTT.

The rearrangement joins TRBV19 to TRBJ1-1; D is undetermined. The germline V gene encodes CDR1 LNHDA and CDR2 SQIVND (reference sequence). Trimming removed 5 bases from V and 1 base from J, with 11 bases in between. CDR3 size: 14 residues. The CDR3 sequence: CASSPWTRNTEAFF. The CDR3 nucleotides are TGTGCCAGTAGTCCCTGGACGAGGAACACTGAAGCTTTCTTT. Full variable domain (remainder filled in from reference TRBV19 and TRBJ1-1): DGGITQSPKYLFRKEGQNVTLSCEQNLNHDAMYWYRQDPGQGLRLIYYSQIVNDFQKGDIAEGYSVSREKKESFPLTVTSAQKNPTAFYLCASSPWTRNTEAFFGQGTRLTVV.

The chain couples TRBV5-1 to TRBJ1-3, with 10 bases fitting TRBD1. Germline CDR1 is SGHRS and CDR2 is YFSETQ. The CDR3 consists of 15 residues. V dropped 4 bases and J dropped 4; count of bases not matched to a gene: 5. The CDR3 DNA is TGCGCCAGCAGCAACACGGGACAGGGGGGAAACACCATATATTTT. This translates into CASSNTGQGGNTIYF. Together with reference TRBV5-1 and TRBJ1-3, the CDR3 gives the full variable domain: KAGVTQTPRYLIKTRGQQVTLSCSPISGHRSVSWYQQTPGQGLQFLFEYFSETQRNKGNFPGRFSGRQFSNSRSEMNVSTLELGDSALYLCASSNTGQGGNTIYFGEGSWLTVV.

This chain joins TRBV15 and TRBJ2-5; D assignment may be TRBD1 or TRBD2 (5 bases each). CDR1 is LNHNV and CDR2 is YYDKDF in the germline V gene (reference sequence). Trimming pared 3 bases from V and 3 bases from J, leaving 5 bases between. CDR3 length: 12 residues. This chain's CDR3 is CATSRGEETQYF. The CDR3 nucleotides are TGTGCCACCAGCAGGGGGGAAGAGACCCAGTACTTC.

This chain joins TRBV5-1 and TRBJ2-7, with 15 bases identical to TRBD2. The CDR3 runs 16 residues. V lost 4 bases and J lost 8; bases outside the gene matches: 10. Per germline, CDR1 SGHRS and CDR2 YFSETQ. CDR3 DNA sequence: TGCGCCAGCAGCACACCGGGACTAGCGGGAGGCGCTCAGCAGTACTTC. Its translation: CASSTPGLAGGAQQYF.

The chain has TRBV14 and TRBJ2-2; 7 positions match TRBD1. The CDR3 is made up of 16 amino acids. The J segment lost 7 bases and the V segment lost 4 bases, leaving 12 bases of the junction unmatched. In germline, CDR1 is SGHDN, CDR2 FVKESK. The CDR3 nucleotides read TGTGCCAGCAGCCTTTCGAGCAGGGGGAGTATCGGGGAGCTGTTTTTT. The encoded protein is CASSLSSRGSIGELFF.